What follows is one T cell receptor beta chain and its context. Its antigen is unidentified. Treatment in this sample: roughly 11-day PBMC culture with coronavirus spike peptide pools or control peptides (ViraFEST assay). Via ViraFEST, peptide pools expanded antigen-specific T cells before TCR sequencing. The assay that was used to sequence DNA from cultured CD4+ T cells was the Oncomine TCR Beta short-read assay. It was from cultured CD4+ T cells that genomic DNA was extracted. TCRdb re-called the PCR reads through MiXCR, storing one row per CDR3 protein. This table holds roughly 9,800 distinct CDR3 sequences, roughly 31% found once. The data belong to a study of vaccination and CD4 T cells after COVID-19. This CDR3 region has 16 residues. Germline CDR1 reads SGHTA; CDR2 reads FQGTGA. Germline trimming cut 2 bases from V and 5 bases from J; bases unmatched to any gene: 10.

This specimen was CD4+ T cells from blood, cultured in vitro, taken after SARS-CoV-2 vaccination. The clonotype was recovered from a human donor who had recovered from COVID-19. The chain combines TRBV7-3 with TRBJ2-3; 7 positions agree with TRBD2. The CDR3 DNA follows: TGTGCCAGCAGCTTACGGTCCGGGAGGTGGAAAGATACGCAGTATTTT. Translated: CASSLRSGRWKDTQYF.